The T cell receptor beta chain described here comes from a study of blood T cell repertoires in COVID-19. Study overall: Recovery among Cohort 3 donors was established by two negative PCRs, clearance, or symptom resolution. Nucleic acid was either cDNA or gDNA, and it came from T cells, B-cell-depleted T cells, or PBMCs.

Participants were aged roughly 18 to 95 years, lived in about 26 US areas, and enrolled virtually. The protocol was immunoSEQ multiplex PCR, while the TCRdb copy is restricted to in-frame clones and leaves out a portion. Of approximately 140,000 clones listed, approximately 84% were seen once; the top ten hold 3% to 4.5%. The V end was cut by 4 bases, the J end by 9 bases, with 16 bases between. The CDR3 spans 15 residues. Germline V gene lookup returns CDR1 LGHDT and CDR2 YNNKEL (reference sequence). This clone was counted between two and nine times. Sequencing used PBMCs or T cells enriched from blood (not recorded which). The rearrangement links TRBV3-1 (or the pseudogene TRBV3-2) to TRBJ1-6; D remains unclear. The origin of this receptor is a man aged 50 to 60 in a cohort exposed to, infected with or recovered from COVID-19 (not recorded which). The CDR3 here is CASSLGVLGTSPLHF. The CDR3 nucleotides are TGTGCCAGCAGCCTTGGTGTCCTCGGTACTTCACCCCTCCACTTT.